This T cell receptor beta chain was profiled in a study of siplizumab effects on memory and regulatory T cells. With regard to this clone: Its specificity is not known.

Profiling relied on immunoSEQ multiplex PCR, and the TCRdb table lists in-frame clones only, not all of them. Of 55,000 to 70,000 clones listed, 90% to 95% are singletons. The CDR3 contains 15 residues. Losses at the gene ends were 5 bases for V and 2 bases for J; bases not matched to a gene: 5. Germline loops: CDR1 MGHRA, CDR2 YSYEKL. General study findings and limits: With siplizumab, cumulative frequency of CD4+ memory-derived alloreactive sequences dropped significantly.

Sample: CD8+ T cells sorted from blood. The chain carries TRBV4-1 and TRBJ2-7; 11 nucleotides line up with TRBD2. This receptor was obtained from a human donor in good health. CDR3: CASSYGTSGTYEQYF. In nucleotides, the CDR3 is TGCGCCAGCAGCTATGGGACTAGCGGAACCTACGAGCAGTACTTC.